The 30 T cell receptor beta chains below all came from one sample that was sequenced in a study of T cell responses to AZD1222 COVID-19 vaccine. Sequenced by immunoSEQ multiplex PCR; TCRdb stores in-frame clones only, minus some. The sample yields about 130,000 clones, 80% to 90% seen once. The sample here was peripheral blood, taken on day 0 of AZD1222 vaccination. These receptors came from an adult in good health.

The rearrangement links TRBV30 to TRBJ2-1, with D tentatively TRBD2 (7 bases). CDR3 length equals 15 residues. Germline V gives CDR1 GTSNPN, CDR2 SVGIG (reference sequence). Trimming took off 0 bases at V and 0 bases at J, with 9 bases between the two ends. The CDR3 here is CAWSVGGASYNEQFF. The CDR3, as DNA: TGTGCCTGGAGTGTAGGGGGGGCCTCCTACAATGAGCAGTTCTTC.

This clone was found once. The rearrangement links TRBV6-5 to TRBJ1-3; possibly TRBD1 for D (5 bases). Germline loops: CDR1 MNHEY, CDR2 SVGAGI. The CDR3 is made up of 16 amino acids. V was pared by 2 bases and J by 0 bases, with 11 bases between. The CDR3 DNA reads TGTGCCAGCAGTTACGACATCGACAGCTCTGGAAACACCATATATTTT. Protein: CASSYDIDSSGNTIYF.

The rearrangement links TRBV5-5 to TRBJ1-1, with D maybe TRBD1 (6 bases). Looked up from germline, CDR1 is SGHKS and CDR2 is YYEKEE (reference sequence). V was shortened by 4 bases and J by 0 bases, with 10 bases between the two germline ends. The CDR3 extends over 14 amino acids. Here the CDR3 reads CASSQGQLNTEAFF. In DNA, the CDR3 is TGTGCCAGCAGCCAAGGACAGCTGAACACTGAAGCTTTCTTT.

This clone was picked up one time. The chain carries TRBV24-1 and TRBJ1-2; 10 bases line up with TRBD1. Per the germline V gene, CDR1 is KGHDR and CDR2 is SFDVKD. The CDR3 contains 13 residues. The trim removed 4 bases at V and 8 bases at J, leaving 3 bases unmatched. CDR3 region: CATSERTGGGYTF. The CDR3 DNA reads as TGTGCCACCAGTGAACGGACAGGGGGAGGCTACACCTTC.

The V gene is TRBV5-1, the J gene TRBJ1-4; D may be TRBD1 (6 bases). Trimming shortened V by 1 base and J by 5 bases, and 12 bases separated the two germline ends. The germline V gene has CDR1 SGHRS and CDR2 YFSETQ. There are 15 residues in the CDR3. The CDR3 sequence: CASSLTGGGNEKLFF. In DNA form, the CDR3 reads TGCGCCAGCAGCTTGACTGGCGGGGGCAATGAAAAACTGTTTTTT.

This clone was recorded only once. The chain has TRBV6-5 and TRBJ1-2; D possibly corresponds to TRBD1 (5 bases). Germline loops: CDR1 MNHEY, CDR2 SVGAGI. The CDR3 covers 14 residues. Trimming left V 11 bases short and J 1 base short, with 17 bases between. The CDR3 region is CAGSRDGLNYGYTF. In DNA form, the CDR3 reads TGTGCCGGATCGAGGGACGGACTTAACTATGGCTACACCTTC.

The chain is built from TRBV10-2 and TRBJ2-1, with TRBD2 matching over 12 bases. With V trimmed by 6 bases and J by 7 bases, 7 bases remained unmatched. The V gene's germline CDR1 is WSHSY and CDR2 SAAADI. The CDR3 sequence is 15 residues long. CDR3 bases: TGCGCCAGCAGAGAGACTAGCGGGAGCGAAAATGAGCAGTTCTTC. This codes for CASRETSGSENEQFF.

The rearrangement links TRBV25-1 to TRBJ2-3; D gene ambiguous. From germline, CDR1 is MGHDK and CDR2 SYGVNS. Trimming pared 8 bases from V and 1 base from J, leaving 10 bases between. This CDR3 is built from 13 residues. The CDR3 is CASGSGGTDTQYF. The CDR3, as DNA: TGTGCCAGCGGGTCTGGAGGCACAGATACGCAGTATTTT.

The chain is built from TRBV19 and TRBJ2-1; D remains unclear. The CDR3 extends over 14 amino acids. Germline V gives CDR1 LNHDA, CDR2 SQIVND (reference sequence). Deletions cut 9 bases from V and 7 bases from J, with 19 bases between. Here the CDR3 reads CASSVGGPPNEQFF. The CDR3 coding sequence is TGTGCCAGCAGTGTCGGCGGCCCTCCTAATGAGCAGTTCTTC.

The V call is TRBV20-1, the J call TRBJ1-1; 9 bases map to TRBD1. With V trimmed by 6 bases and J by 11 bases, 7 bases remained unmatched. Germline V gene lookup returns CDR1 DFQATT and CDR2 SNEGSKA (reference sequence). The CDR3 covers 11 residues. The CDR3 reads CSASRTGDAFF. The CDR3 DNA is TGCAGTGCGAGCCGGACAGGGGACGCTTTCTTT.

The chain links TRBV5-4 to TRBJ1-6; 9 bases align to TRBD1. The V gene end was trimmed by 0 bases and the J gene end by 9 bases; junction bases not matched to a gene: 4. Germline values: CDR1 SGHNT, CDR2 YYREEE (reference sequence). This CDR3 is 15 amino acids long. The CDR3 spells CASSLAGQGSSPLHF. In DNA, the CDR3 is TGTGCCAGCAGCTTGGCGGGACAGGGAAGTTCACCCCTCCACTTT.

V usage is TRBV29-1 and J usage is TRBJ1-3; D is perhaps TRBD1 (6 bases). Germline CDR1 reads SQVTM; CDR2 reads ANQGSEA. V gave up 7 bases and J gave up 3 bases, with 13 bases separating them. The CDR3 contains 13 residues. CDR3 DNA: TGCAGCGCCGGGAGGACAGATGGAAACACCATATATTTT. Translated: CSAGRTDGNTIYF.

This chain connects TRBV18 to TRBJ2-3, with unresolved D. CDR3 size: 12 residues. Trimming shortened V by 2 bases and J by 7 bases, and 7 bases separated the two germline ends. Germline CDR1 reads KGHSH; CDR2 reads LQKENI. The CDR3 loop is CASSPGSYTQYF. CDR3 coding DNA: TGTGCCAGCTCACCAGGCAGCTATACGCAGTATTTT.

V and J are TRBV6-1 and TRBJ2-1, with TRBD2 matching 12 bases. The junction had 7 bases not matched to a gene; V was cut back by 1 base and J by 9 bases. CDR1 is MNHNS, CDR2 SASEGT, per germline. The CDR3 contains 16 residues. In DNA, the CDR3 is TGTGCCAGCAGTGAAGTACAACTAGCGGGGGGATTTGAGCAGTTCTTC. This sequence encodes CASSEVQLAGGFEQFF.

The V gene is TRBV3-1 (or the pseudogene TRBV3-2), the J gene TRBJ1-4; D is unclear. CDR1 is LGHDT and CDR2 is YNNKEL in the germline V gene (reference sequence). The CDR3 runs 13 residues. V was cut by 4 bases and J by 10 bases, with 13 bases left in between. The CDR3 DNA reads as TGTGCCAGCAGCCGGGCAGGATTGGTAAAACTGTTTTTT. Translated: CASSRAGLVKLFF.

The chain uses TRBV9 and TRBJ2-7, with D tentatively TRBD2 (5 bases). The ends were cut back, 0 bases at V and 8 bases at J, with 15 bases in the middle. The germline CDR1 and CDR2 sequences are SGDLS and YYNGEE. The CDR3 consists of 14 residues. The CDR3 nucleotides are TGTGCCAGCAGCGTAGCTGCGGCGGGCTCCCAGCAGTACTTC. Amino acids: CASSVAAAGSQQYF.

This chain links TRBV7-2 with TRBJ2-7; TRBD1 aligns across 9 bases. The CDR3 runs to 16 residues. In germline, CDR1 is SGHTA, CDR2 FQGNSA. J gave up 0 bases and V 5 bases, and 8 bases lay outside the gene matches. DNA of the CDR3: TGTGCCAGCAGCCCGAGTCCGGGACAGGGCTCCTACGAGCAGTACTTC. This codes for CASSPSPGQGSYEQYF.

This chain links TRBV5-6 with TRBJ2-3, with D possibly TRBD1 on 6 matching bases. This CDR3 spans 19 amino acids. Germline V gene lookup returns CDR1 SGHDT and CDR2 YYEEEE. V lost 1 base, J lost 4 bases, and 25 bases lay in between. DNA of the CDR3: TGTGCCAGCAGCTTGAGGGGGAACTCCCCCCGAGTGAGGGCAGATACGCAGTATTTT. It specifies CASSLRGNSPRVRADTQYF.

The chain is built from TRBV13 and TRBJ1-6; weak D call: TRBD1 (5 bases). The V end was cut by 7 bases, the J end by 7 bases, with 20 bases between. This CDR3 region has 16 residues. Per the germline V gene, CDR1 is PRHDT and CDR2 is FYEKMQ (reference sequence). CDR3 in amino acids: CASTRGGGGANSPLHF. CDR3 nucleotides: TGTGCCAGCACCCGGGGGGGAGGAGGGGCCAATTCACCCCTCCACTTT.

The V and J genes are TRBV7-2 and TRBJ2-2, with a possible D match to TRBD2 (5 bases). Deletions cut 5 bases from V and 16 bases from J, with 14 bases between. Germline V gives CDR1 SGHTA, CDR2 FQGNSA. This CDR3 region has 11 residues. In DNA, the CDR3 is TGTGCCAGCAGCATTCGAGGACTGGCGTTTTTT. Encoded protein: CASSIRGLAFF.

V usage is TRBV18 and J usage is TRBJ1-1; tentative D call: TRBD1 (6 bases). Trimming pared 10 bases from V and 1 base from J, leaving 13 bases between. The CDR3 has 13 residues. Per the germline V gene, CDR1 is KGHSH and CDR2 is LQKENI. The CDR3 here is CATWGQPNTEAFF. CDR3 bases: TGTGCCACATGGGGGCAGCCGAACACTGAAGCTTTCTTT.

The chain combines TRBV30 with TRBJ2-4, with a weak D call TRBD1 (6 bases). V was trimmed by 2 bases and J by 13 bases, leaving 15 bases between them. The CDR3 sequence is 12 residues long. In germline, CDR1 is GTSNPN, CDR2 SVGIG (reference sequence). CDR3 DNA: TGTGCCTGGAGTCCCACCTCAGGGGCCCAGTACTTC. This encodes CAWSPTSGAQYF.

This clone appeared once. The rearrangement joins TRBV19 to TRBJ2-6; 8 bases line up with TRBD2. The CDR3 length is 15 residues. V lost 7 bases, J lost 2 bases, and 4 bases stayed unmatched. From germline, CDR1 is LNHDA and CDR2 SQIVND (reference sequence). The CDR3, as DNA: TGTGCCAGTAAAGCGGGAGAGGCTGGGGCCAACGTCCTGACTTTC. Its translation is CASKAGEAGANVLTF.

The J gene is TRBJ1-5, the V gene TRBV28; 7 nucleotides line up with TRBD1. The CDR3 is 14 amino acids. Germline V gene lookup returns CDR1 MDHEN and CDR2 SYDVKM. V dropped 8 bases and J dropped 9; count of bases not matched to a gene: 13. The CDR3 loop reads CASFQRQGDRPQHF. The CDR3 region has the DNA TGTGCCAGCTTTCAACGACAGGGTGATCGGCCCCAGCATTTT.

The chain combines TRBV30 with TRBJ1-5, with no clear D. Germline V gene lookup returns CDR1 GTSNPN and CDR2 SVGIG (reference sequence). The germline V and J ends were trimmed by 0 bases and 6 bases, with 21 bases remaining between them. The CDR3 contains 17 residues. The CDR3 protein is CAWSVRVLIRGCQPQHF. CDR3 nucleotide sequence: TGTGCCTGGAGTGTACGGGTCCTCATCCGAGGTTGTCAGCCCCAGCATTTT.

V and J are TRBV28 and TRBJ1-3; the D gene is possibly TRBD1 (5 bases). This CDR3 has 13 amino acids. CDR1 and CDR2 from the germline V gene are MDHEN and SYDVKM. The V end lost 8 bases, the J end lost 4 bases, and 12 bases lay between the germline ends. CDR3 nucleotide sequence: TGTGCCAGCCATGGGGGTGGGGGAAACACCATATATTTT. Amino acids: CASHGGGGNTIYF.

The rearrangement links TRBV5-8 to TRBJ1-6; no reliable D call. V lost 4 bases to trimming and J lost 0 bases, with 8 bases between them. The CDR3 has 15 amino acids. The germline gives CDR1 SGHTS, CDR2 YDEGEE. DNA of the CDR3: TGTGCCAGCAGCGGGCAAAGCTCCTATAATTCACCCCTCCACTTT. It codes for CASSGQSSYNSPLHF.

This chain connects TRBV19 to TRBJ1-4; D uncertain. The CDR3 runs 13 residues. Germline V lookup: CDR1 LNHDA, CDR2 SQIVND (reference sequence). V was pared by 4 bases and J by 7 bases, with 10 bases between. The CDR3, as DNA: TGTGCCAGTAGTAGGGAGCCTCGTGAAAAACTGTTTTTT. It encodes CASSREPREKLFF.

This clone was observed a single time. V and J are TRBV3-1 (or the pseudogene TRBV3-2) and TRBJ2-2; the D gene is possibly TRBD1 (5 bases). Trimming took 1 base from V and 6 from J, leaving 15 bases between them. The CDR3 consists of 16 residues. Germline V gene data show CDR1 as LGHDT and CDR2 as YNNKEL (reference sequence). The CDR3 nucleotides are TGTGCCAGCAGCCAAGCAGGCGCTCTAGGGGCCGGGGAGCTGTTTTTT. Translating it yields CASSQAGALGAGELFF.

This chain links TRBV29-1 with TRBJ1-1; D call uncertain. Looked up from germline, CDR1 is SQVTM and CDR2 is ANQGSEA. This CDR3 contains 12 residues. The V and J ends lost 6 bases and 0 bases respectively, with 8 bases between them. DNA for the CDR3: TGCAGCGTGGCCCCAATGAACACTGAAGCTTTCTTT. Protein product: CSVAPMNTEAFF.